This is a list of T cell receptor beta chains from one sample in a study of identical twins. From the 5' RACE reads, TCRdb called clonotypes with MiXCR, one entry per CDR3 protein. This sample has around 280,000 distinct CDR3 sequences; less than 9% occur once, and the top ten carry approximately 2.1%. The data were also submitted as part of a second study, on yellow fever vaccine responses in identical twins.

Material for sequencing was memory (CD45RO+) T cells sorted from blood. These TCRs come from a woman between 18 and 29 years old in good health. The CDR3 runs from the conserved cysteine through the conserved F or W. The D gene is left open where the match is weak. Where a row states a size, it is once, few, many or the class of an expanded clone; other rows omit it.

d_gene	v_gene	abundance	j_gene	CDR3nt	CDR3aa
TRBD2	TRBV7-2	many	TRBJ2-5	TGTGCCAGCAGCTTAGGGCCTAAAGCGGGAGCCAAAGAGACCCAGTACTTC	CASSLGPKAGAKETQYF
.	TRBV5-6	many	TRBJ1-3	TGTGCCAGCAGTTCCGGGACGTTGAACACCATATATTTT	CASSSGTLNTIYF
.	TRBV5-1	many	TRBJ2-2	TGCGCCAGCAGCTTGATACAGGGCAACACCGGGGAGCTGTTTTTT	CASSLIQGNTGELFF
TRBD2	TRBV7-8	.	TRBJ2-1	TGTGCCAGCAGCTTAGCGGGGATTGGGACTAGCGGGTACAATGAGCAGTTCTTC	CASSLAGIGTSGYNEQFF
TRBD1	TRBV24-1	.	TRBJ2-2	TGTGCCACCAGTGCCGCCCCGGGACAGGGAATTAACGTCGGGGAGCTGTTTTTT	CATSAAPGQGINVGELFF
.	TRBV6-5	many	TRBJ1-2	TGTGCCAGCAGTTACGGAAAGGGGGGACTCTATGGCTACACCTTC	CASSYGKGGLYGYTF
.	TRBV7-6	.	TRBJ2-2	TGTGCCAGCAGCCTACAGCCTGGCGCGAACACCGGGGAGCTGTTTTTT	CASSLQPGANTGELFF
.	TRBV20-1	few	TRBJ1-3	TGCAGTGCTTCGGGGGCGTTACTTGGAAACACCATATATTTT	CSASGALLGNTIYF
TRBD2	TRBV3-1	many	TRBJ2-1	TGTGCCAGCAGCTTACTAGCGGGAGGTAATGAGCAGTTCTTC	CASSLLAGGNEQFF
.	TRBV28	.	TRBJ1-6	TGTGCCAGCCTGCCCGGACAGCCTTCACCCCTCCACTTT	CASLPGQPSPLHF
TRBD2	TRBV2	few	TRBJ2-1	TGTGCCAGCAGTGCCGACTCGCCACTAGCGGGAGATAGGAATGAGCAGTTCTTC	CASSADSPLAGDRNEQFF
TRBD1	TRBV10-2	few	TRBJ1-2	TGCGCCAGCAGTTCCCAGGGGGCTACCGGCTACACCTTC	CASSSQGATGYTF
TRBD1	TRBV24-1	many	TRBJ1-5	TGTGCCACCAGTGTCAAGGACAGGGGGCTGAGTCAGCCCCAGCATTTT	CATSVKDRGLSQPQHF
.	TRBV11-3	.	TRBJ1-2	TGTGCCAGCAGCTTCACAGCCTCTAACTATGGCTACACCTTC	CASSFTASNYGYTF
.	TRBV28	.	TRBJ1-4	TGTGCCAGCAGTTCTTTAGATAAACTGTTTTTT	CASSSLDKLFF
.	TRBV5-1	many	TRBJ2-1	TGCGCCAGCAGCTTGGCCCCCAGAATTCTCTCCTACAATGAGCAGTTCTTC	CASSLAPRILSYNEQFF
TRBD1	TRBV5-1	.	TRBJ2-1	TGCGCCAGCAGCTCACGACAGGGGGGCGCCTACAATGAGCAGTTCTTC	CASSSRQGGAYNEQFF
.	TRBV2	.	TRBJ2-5	TGTGCCAGCAGTAAAGACAGGCCCAAGGGCCAAGAGACCCAGTACTTC	CASSKDRPKGQETQYF
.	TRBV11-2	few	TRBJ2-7	TGTGCCAGCAGCCAGACCCAAGAGCAGTACTTC	CASSQTQEQYF
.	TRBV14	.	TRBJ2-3	TGTGCCAGCAGCCCCCTTGCAAATACGCAGTATTTT	CASSPLANTQYF
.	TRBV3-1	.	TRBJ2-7	TGTGCCAGCAGCCCTCCGGGACGGACTATAAGCGAGCAGTACTTC	CASSPPGRTISEQYF
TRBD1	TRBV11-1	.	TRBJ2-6	TGTGCCAGCAGCTTAGAGCTGACAGGGAAGAGTGGGGCCAACGTCCTGACTTTC	CASSLELTGKSGANVLTF
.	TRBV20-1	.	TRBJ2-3	TGCAGTGCTAGAGATGGGGGCCCAGGCACAGATACGCAGTATTTT	CSARDGGPGTDTQYF